Listed here is a single TCR beta chain. Its antigen is unknown. The data are from a study of shared clonotypes between healthy human individuals. Study summary: Samples came from a couple of female and a few male donors aged 18 to 49.

Study-wide results and caveats: Sequencing depth was expected to affect clonotype sharing among donors. Naive subsets, compared against memory subsets, generally had larger estimated richness values.

The CDR3 is 13 amino acids. V was shortened by 5 bases and J by 2 bases, with 9 bases between the two germline ends. From germline, CDR1 is SGHTA and CDR2 FQGNSA. The table came from immunoSEQ multiplex PCR; TCRdb's copy has only in-frame clones and leaves some out. The sample shows roughly 2.2 million clones, around 90% of them seen only once. The receptor was isolated from a man younger than 35 in good health. Some clones in this sample may be carry-over from other donors' samples. The sample was naive CD4+ T cells from PBMCs. Subset here: CD45RA+ positively selected. This chain links TRBV7-2 with TRBJ2-5, with D unclear. The CDR3 is CASSRVRQETQYF. CDR3 coding DNA: TGTGCCAGCAGCCGCGTTAGACAAGAGACCCAGTACTTC.